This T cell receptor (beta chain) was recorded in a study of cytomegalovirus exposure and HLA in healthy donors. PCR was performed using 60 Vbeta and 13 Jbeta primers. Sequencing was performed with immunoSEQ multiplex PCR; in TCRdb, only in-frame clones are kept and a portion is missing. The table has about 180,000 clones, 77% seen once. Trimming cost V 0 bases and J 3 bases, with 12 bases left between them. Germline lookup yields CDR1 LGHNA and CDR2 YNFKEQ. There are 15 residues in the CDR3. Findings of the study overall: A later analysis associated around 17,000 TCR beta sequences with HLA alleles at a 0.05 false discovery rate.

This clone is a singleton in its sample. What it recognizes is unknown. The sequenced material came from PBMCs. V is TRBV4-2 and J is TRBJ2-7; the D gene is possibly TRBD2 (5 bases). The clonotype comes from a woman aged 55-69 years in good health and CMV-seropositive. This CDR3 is CASSQDLRGVYEQYF. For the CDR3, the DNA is TGTGCCAGCAGCCAAGATCTCCGGGGAGTCTACGAGCAGTACTTC.